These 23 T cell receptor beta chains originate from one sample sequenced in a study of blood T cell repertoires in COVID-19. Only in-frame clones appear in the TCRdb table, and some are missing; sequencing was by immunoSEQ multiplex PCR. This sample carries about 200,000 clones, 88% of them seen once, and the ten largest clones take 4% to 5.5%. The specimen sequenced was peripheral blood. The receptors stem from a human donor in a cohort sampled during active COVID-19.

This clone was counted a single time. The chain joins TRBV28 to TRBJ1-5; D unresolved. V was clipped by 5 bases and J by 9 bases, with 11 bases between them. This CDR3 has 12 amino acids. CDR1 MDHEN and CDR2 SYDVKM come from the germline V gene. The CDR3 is CASSLVRPPQHF. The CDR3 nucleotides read TGTGCCAGCAGTCTAGTCCGTCCGCCCCAGCATTTT.

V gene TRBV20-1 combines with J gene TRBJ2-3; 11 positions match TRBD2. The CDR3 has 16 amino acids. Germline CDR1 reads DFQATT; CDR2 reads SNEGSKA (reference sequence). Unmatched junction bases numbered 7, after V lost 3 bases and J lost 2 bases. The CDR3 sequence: CSASQLAGAFTDTQYF. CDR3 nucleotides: TGCAGTGCTAGTCAACTAGCGGGGGCCTTCACAGATACGCAGTATTTT.

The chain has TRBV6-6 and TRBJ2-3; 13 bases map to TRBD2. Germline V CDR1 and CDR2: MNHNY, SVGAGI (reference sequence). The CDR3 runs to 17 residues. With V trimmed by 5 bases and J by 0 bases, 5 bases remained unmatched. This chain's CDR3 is CASSPGTSGASTDTQYF. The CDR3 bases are TGTGCCAGCAGTCCAGGGACTAGCGGGGCCAGCACAGATACGCAGTATTTT.

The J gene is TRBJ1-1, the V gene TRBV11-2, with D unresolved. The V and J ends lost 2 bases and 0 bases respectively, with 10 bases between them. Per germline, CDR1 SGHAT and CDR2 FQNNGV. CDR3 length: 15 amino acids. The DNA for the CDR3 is TGTGCCAGCAGCTTAATGCGTAGAATGAACACTGAAGCTTTCTTT. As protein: CASSLMRRMNTEAFF.

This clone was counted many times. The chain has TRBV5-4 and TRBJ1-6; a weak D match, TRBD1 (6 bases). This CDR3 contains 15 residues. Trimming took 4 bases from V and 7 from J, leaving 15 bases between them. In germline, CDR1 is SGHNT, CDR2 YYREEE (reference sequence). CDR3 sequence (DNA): TGTGCCAGCAGCGAGCCGGGACAAAAAAATTCACCCCTCCACTTT. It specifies CASSEPGQKNSPLHF.

This CDR3 reads CASSLDRGRWLQPQHF. Written as DNA, the CDR3 is TGTGCCAGCAGCTTGGACAGGGGGCGTTGGTTACAGCCCCAGCATTTT. This chain joins TRBV5-8 and TRBJ1-5; 9 positions match TRBD1. Germline CDR1 SGHTS, CDR2 YDEGEE. J lost 7 bases, V lost 0 bases, and 8 bases had no gene match. The CDR3 totals 16 residues.

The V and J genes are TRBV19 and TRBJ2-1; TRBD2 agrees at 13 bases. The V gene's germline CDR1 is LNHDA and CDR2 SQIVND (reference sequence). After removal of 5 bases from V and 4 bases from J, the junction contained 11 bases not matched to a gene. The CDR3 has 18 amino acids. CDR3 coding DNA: TGTGCCAGTAGTTCGGGACTAGCGGGAACTAGAGGGTACAATGAGCAGTTCTTC. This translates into CASSSGLAGTRGYNEQFF.

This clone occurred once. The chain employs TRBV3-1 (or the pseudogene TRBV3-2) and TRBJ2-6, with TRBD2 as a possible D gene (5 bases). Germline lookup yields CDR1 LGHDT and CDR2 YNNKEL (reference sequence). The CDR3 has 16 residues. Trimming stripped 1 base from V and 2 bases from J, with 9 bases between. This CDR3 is CASSQVRGPGANVLTF. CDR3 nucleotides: TGTGCCAGCAGCCAAGTCCGGGGTCCTGGGGCCAACGTCCTGACTTTC.

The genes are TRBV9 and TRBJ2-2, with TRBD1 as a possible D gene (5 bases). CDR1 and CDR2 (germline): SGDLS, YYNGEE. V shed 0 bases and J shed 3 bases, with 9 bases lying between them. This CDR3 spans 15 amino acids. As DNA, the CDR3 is TGTGCCAGCAGCGTAGCAGGGTTGGACACCGGGGAGCTGTTTTTT. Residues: CASSVAGLDTGELFF.

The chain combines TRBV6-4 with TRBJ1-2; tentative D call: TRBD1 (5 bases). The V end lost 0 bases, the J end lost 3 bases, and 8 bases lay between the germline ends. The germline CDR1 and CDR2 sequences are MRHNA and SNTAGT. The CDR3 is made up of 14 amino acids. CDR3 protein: CASSDSGRDYGYTF. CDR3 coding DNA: TGTGCCAGCAGTGACTCGGGCAGGGACTATGGCTACACCTTC.

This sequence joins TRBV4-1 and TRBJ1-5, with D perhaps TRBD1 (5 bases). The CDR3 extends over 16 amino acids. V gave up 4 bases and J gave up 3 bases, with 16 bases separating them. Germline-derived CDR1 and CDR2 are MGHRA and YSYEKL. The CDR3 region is CASSPSRGAINQPQHF. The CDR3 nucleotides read TGCGCCAGCAGCCCGAGTCGCGGGGCTATCAATCAGCCCCAGCATTTT.

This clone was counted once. This chain's CDR3 is CASSQGHNKQDGYTF. In DNA form, the CDR3 reads TGCGCCAGCAGCCAAGGTCACAACAAGCAGGATGGCTACACCTTC. The V and J genes are TRBV4-3 and TRBJ1-2; no firm D call. Trimming removed 1 base at V and 6 bases at J, with 15 bases between. The CDR3 is 15 amino acids. Per germline, CDR1 LGHNA and CDR2 YSLEER.

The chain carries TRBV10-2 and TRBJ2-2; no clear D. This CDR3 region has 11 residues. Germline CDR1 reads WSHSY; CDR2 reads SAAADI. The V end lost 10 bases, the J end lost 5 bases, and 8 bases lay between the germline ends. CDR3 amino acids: CAISLTGELFF. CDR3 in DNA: TGCGCCATCTCCCTTACCGGGGAGCTGTTTTTT.

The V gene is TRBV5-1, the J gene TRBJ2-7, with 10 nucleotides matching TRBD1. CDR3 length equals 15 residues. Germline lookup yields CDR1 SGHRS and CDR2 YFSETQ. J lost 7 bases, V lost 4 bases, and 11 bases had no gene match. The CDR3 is CASSGRDRGTREQYF. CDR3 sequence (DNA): TGCGCCAGCAGCGGACGGGACAGGGGAACGAGGGAGCAGTACTTC.

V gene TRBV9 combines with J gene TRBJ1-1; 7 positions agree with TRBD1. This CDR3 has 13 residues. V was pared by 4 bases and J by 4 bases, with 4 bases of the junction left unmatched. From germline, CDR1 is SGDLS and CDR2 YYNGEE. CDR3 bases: TGTGCCAGCAGCAGGGCAGGGGGCACTGAAGCTTTCTTT. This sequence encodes CASSRAGGTEAFF.

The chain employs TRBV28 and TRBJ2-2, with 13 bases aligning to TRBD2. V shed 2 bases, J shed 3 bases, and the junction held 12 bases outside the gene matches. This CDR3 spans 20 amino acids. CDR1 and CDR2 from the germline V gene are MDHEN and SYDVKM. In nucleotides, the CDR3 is TGTGCCAGCAGTTTAGGAGCTGGACTAGCGGGAGTTGGGGACACCGGGGAGCTGTTTTTT. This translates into CASSLGAGLAGVGDTGELFF.

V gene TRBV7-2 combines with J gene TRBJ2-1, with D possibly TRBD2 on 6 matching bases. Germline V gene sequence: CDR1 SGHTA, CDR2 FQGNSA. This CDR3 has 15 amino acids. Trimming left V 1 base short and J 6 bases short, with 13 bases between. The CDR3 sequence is CASSLGGTSPNEQFF. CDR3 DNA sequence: TGTGCCAGCAGCTTAGGCGGGACCTCCCCCAATGAGCAGTTCTTC.

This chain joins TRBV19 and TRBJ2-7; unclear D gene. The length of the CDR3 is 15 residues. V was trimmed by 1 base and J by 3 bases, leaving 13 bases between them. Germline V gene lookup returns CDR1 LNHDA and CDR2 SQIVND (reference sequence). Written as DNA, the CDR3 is TGTGCCAGTAGTATAGTCTTAAGACAAAGCTACGAGCAGTACTTC. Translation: CASSIVLRQSYEQYF.

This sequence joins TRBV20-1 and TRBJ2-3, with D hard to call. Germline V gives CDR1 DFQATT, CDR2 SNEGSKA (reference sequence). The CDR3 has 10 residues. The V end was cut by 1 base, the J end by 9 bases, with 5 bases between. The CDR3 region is CSARGETQYF. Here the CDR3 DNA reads TGCAGTGCTAGAGGAGAGACGCAGTATTTT.

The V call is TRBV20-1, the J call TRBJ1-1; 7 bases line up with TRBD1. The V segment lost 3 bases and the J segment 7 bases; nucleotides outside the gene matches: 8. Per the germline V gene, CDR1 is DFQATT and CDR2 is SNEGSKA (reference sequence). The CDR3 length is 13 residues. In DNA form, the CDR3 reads TGCAGTGCTAGTAGGATCGGGACAGATGAAGCTTTCTTT. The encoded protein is CSASRIGTDEAFF.

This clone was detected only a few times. Here the CDR3 DNA reads TGTGCCAGCAGTGACGTGGACAGGGTATTGTACTTC. Amino acids: CASSDVDRVLYF. V and J are TRBV6-1 and TRBJ2-7; 8 bases are shared with TRBD1. Trimming removed 3 bases from V and 12 bases from J; junction bases left unmatched: 7. CDR1 MNHNS and CDR2 SASEGT come from the germline V gene. CDR3 length: 12 residues.

This CDR3 reads CASSLPGQGFEQYF. The DNA of the CDR3 is TGTGCCAGCAGCTTACCGGGACAGGGTTTCGAGCAGTACTTC. The chain employs TRBV28 and TRBJ2-7; 9 nucleotides line up with TRBD1. Germline V CDR1 and CDR2: MDHEN, SYDVKM. The V segment lost 6 bases and the J segment 6 bases; nucleotides outside the gene matches: 9. The CDR3 spans 14 residues. The whole variable domain, remainder taken from reference TRBV28 and TRBJ2-7, is DVKVTQSSRYLVKRTGEKVFLECVQDMDHENMFWYRQDPGLGLRLIYFSYDVKMKEKGDIPEGYSVSREKKERFSLILESASTNQTSMYLCASSLPGQGFEQYFGPGTRLTVT.

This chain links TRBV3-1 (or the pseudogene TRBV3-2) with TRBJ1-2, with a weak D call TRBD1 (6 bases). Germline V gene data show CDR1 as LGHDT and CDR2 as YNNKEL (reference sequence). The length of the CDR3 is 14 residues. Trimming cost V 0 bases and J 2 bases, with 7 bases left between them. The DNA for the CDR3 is TGTGCCAGCAGCCAAGAACAGGGAAACTATGGCTACACCTTC. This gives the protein CASSQEQGNYGYTF.